One and the same sample provided the 4 T cell receptor beta chains below, sequenced in a study of T cells after yellow fever vaccination. MiXCR was run by TCRdb on the 5' RACE reads, yielding one entry per CDR3 protein. There are around 530,000 distinct CDR3 sequences in the sample; about 15% occur only once, and 17% lies in the top ten. The sequencing used PBMCs, collected about 5 days after the first yellow fever vaccination. The receptors shown here come from a man aged 18 to 29 who received the YFV17D yellow fever vaccine.

This chain links TRBV20-1 with TRBJ1-3, with TRBD1 matching 7 bases. The germline V gene has CDR1 DFQATT and CDR2 SNEGSKA (reference sequence). V gave up 4 bases and J gave up 4 bases; unmatched junction bases: 4. The CDR3 totals 13 residues. In nucleotides, the CDR3 is TGCAGTGCTACTACAGGGGTCGGAAACACCATATATTTT. It specifies CSATTGVGNTIYF.

J is TRBJ1-4 and V is TRBV7-2; D call uncertain. The CDR3 length is 15 residues. Deletions cut 1 base from V and 5 bases from J, with 11 bases between. Germline V CDR1 and CDR2: SGHTA, FQGNSA. The CDR3 DNA sequence: TGTGCCAGCAGCTTAGGTCTTCAAGGAAATGAAAAACTGTTTTTT. This gives the protein CASSLGLQGNEKLFF.

This clonotype was counted only a few times. The chain links TRBV20-1 to TRBJ2-7; 9 bases are shared with TRBD2. The CDR3 has 15 amino acids. Germline V gene sequence: CDR1 DFQATT, CDR2 SNEGSKA (reference sequence). The V segment lost 6 bases and the J segment 0 bases; nucleotides outside the gene matches: 9. The CDR3 DNA sequence: TGCAGTGCCGCCCCCCTAGCGGGGCCCTCCTACGAGCAGTACTTC. Its translation: CSAAPLAGPSYEQYF.

This clonotype occurred many times. This chain links TRBV6-1 with TRBJ2-3, with 11 bases lining up with TRBD2. The CDR3 sequence is 14 residues long. CDR1 and CDR2 (germline): MNHNS, SASEGT. The V segment lost 10 bases and the J segment 0 bases; nucleotides outside the gene matches: 3. The CDR3 DNA is TGTGCCACAACTAGCGGGGGCAGCACAGATACGCAGTATTTT. Encoded protein: CATTSGGSTDTQYF.